The clone carrying this TCR beta chain was seen only a few times. The CDR3 contains 11 residues. The V and J ends lost 6 bases and 7 bases respectively, with 10 bases between them. CDR1 MNHNS and CDR2 SASEGT come from the germline V gene. The data are from a study of metastatic and nonmetastatic thyroid tumors. TCRdb called clones again from the PCR reads with MiXCR. The sample holds around 20,000 clones, under 25% seen once. Treatment of any kind had been given to no patient before thyroid surgery. The sample consisted of tumor tissue. The V and J genes are TRBV6-1 and TRBJ2-7; no clear D gene. This receptor was identified in a female donor with papillary thyroid cancer or a benign thyroid nodule (not recorded which). Some clones in this sample may be carry-over from other donors' samples. The CDR3 DNA reads TGTGCCAGCAGGCCGACTCGGGAGCAGTACTTC. Protein sequence: CASRPTREQYF.